This T cell receptor beta chain was recovered during a study of blood T cell repertoires in COVID-19 (dated by TCRdb to 2020 to 2021). Context from the whole study: Samples covering the acute and convalescent phases of COVID-19 were provided by collaborators in the United States, Italy and Spain. The material from the prospective study consisted of cDNA or gDNA derived from T cells, B-cell-depleted T cells, or PBMCs. The dataset comprised deeply sampled blood TCRbeta repertoires from subjects exposed to, actively infected with, or recovered from COVID-19. The repertoires were released in a freely available public database meant as a resource for research on the immune response to SARS-CoV-2. The samples were drawn from the first 160 participants of the ongoing ImmuneRACE study and from 1,254 subjects provided by 6 global collaborators. The sample metadata nearly always contained a de-identified subject ID, COVID-19 status, age in years and sex. Where HLA class I and class II types were available, the types were taken from metadata supplied by the sample provider, not from assay-based typing.

As regards this clone: Its antigen remains undetermined. Base qualities are missing; no much larger clone stands one base away.

The collaborating institutions used their own protocols to collect whole blood in K2EDTA tubes. For TCRbeta analysis, collaborators shipped samples in one of three forms: frozen whole blood, isolated PBMCs, or DNA extracted from either of those sample types. Summary of the overall study and its limitations: Clinical and demographic metadata were provided uncurated, with the amount varying by source and participant.

TCRbeta CDR3 regions were amplified from genomic DNA by means of the immunoSEQ Assay, a bias-controlled multiplex PCR. The original pipeline was this. Nucleated cell counts per sample were estimated from amplification of reference gene primers within the assay. To quantify the absolute abundance of each unique TCRbeta CDR3 rearrangement, sequence reads were collapsed and filtered. For each sample, productive Simpson clonality was calculated by taking the square root of Simpson's diversity index across productive rearrangements. TCRdb holds this immuneACCESS table with in-frame rearrangements only. Some clones are missing; in checked studies, unresolved V genes explain under half, and the rest has no known cause. V and J calls and clone size follow that table, whereas D and trimming were derived from the DNA. The table for this sample lists more than 100,000 clones; 82% of them were counted only once. The ten largest clones take up 3.5% to 5.5% of the sample.

From cysteine to phenylalanine, the CDR3 is 12 amino acids long. The read is trimmed to its CDR3 DNA, 36 bases read in frame from base 1. Trimming removed 6 bases from V and 8 bases from J, leaving 13 bases between the germline ends. The receptor chain draws on TRBV12-3 or TRBV12-4 and TRBJ1-2; no D segment can be confidently identified. The sample consisted of peripheral blood. This receptor was taken from a woman in her seventies with acute or convalescent COVID-19. The DNA is as follows: TGTGCCAGCAGCGACACGGTTGGGGGCTACACCTTC. It translates to CASSDTVGGYTF.